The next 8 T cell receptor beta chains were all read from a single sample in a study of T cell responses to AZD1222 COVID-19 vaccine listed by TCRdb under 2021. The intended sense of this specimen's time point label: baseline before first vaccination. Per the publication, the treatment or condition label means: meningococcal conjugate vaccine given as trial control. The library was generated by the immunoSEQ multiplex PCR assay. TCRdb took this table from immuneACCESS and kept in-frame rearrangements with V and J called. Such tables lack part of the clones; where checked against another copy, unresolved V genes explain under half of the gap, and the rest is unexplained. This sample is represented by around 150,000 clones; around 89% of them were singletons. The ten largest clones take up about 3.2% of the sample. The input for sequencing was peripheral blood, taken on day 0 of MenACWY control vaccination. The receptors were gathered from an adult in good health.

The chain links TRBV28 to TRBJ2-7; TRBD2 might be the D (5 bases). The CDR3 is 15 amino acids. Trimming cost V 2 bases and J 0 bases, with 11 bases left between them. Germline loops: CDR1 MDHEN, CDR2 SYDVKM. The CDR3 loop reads CASSLATTSSYEQYF. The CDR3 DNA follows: TGTGCCAGCAGTTTAGCGACAACTAGCTCCTACGAGCAGTACTTC. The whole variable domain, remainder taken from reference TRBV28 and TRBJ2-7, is DVKVTQSSRYLVKRTGEKVFLECVQDMDHENMFWYRQDPGLGLRLIYFSYDVKMKEKGDIPEGYSVSREKKERFSLILESASTNQTSMYLCASSLATTSSYEQYFGPGTRLTVT.

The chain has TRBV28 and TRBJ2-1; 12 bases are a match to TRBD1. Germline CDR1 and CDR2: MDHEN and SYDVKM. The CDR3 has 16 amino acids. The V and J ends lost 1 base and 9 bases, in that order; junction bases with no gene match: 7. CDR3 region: CASSLLGQGARGEQFF. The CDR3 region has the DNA TGTGCCAGCAGTTTATTGGGACAGGGGGCGCGCGGTGAGCAGTTCTTC.

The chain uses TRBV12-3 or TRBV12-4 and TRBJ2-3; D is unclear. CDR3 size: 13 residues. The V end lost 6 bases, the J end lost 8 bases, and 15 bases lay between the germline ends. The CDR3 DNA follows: TGTGCCAGCAGAGACGTTAACGTCCCTACGCAGTATTTT. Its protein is CASRDVNVPTQYF.

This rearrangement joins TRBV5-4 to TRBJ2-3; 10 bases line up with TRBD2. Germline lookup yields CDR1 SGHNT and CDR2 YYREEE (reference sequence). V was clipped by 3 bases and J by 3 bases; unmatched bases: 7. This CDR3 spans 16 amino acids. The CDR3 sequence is CASSSLAGVRTDTQYF. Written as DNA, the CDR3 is TGTGCCAGCAGCTCCCTAGCGGGAGTGAGAACAGATACGCAGTATTTT.

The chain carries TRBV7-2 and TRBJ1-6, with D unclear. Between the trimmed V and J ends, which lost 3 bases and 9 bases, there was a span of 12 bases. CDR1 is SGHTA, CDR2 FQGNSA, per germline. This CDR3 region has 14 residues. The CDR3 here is CASSFVQASSPLHF. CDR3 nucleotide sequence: TGTGCCAGCAGCTTCGTTCAGGCAAGTTCACCCCTCCACTTT.

In nucleotides, the CDR3 is TGCAGCGGTTACCCGACAGCTAACTATGGCTACACCTTC. Translation: CSGYPTANYGYTF. The chain recombines TRBV29-1 with TRBJ1-2; maybe TRBD1 (5 bases). This CDR3 is 13 amino acids long. The V gene lost 7 bases and the J gene lost 0 bases, with 12 bases spanning the gap. Germline assignment: CDR1 SQVTM and CDR2 ANQGSEA. Complete variable domain (other parts from reference TRBV29-1 and TRBJ1-2): SAVISQKPSRDICQRGTSLTIQCQVDSQVTMMFWYRQQPGQSLTLIATANQGSEATYESGFVIDKFPISRPNLTFSTLTVSNMSPEDSSIYLCSGYPTANYGYTFGSGTRLTVV.

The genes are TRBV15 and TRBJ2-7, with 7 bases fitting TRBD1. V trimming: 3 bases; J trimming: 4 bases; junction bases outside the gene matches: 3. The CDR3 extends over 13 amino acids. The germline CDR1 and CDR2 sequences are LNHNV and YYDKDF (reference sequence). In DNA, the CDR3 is TGTGCCACCAGCAGGAGACAGGGATACGAGCAGTACTTC. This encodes CATSRRQGYEQYF.

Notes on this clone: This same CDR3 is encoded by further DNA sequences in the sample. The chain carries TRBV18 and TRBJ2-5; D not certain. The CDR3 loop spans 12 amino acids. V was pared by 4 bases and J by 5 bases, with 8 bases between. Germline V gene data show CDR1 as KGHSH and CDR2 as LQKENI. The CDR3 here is CASSREVETQYF. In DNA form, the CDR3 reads TGTGCCAGCTCACGAGAGGTGGAGACCCAGTACTTC.